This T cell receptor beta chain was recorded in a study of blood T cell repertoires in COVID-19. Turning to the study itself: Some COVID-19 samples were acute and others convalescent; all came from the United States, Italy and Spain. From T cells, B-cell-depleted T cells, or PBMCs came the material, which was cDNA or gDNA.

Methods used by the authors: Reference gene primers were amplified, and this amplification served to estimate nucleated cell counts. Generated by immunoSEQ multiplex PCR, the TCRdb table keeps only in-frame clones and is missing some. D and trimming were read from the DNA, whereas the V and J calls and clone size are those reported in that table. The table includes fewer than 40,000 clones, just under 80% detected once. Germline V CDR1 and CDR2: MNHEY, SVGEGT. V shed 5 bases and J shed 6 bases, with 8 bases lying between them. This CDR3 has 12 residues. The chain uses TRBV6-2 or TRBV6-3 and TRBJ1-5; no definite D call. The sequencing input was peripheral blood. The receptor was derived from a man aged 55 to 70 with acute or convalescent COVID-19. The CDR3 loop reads CASSSTFQPQHF. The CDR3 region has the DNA TGTGCCAGCAGTAGTACTTTTCAGCCCCAGCATTTT.